This is a list of T cell receptor beta chains from one sample in a study of blood T cell repertoires in COVID-19. The data were produced by immunoSEQ multiplex PCR, yet TCRdb's version contains in-frame clones alone and is incomplete. The sample consists of about 130,000 clones, around 82% of them appearing once. The sequenced sample consisted of peripheral blood. The receptor set was obtained from a man aged 30 to 39 with COVID-19, enrolled during active disease. Each CDR3 is given with its conserved first and last residue. Each record gives: clone size, V gene, J gene, CDR3 protein. Only some rows state a clone size, as once, few, many or a class for expanded clones.

size: .; V: TRBV7-9; J: TRBJ2-1; CDR3: CASSLVGGNEQFF
size: .; V: TRBV7-2; J: TRBJ2-1; CDR3: CASSLPNSHEQFF
size: .; V: TRBV11-2; J: TRBJ2-7; CDR3: CASSLDLGASYEQYF
size: .; V: TRBV6-5; J: TRBJ2-7; CDR3: CASSLQAYEQYF
size: .; V: TRBV5-1; J: TRBJ2-1; CDR3: CASSFYLADEQFF
size: .; V: TRBV5-4; J: TRBJ2-2; CDR3: CASSTQGAQAGELFF
size: .; V: TRBV19; J: TRBJ1-1; CDR3: CASSGQRNTEAFF
size: .; V: TRBV7-9; J: TRBJ1-1; CDR3: CASSLPAEAFF
size: few; V: TRBV6-1; J: TRBJ1-2; CDR3: CASSEVGRGSNGGYTF
size: once; V: TRBV5-5; J: TRBJ2-7; CDR3: CASSLLRGRQGLVDEQYF
size: .; V: TRBV18; J: TRBJ1-3; CDR3: CASGGGSGNTIYF
size: .; V: TRBV27; J: TRBJ2-7; CDR3: CASSKAGSSYEQYF
size: once; V: TRBV5-1; J: TRBJ2-3; CDR3: CASSTGLALDTQYF
size: few; V: TRBV10-3; J: TRBJ2-3; CDR3: CAISTGGSTDTQYF
size: .; V: TRBV28; J: TRBJ2-5; CDR3: CASSNSGETQYF
size: .; V: TRBV5-4; J: TRBJ1-1; CDR3: CASSLGRGTEAFF
size: once; V: TRBV5-4; J: TRBJ2-1; CDR3: CASRTSGRVEQFF
size: medium-sized; V: TRBV6-4; J: TRBJ2-3; CDR3: CASSDSSGGTDTQYF
size: .; V: TRBV19; J: TRBJ1-5; CDR3: CASSGDRSNQPQHF
size: .; V: TRBV12-3/TRBV12-4; J: TRBJ2-7; CDR3: CASSLRGYEQYF
size: few; V: TRBV28; J: TRBJ1-3; CDR3: CASSPTGGNTIYF
size: once; V: TRBV29-1; J: TRBJ1-1; CDR3: CSVERGGGGTEAFF
size: .; V: TRBV6-5; J: TRBJ2-1; CDR3: CASSLRGIHNEQFF
size: .; V: TRBV6-1; J: TRBJ1-1; CDR3: CASSEMGGHTEAFF
size: once; V: TRBV6-5; J: TRBJ2-1; CDR3: CASSLESTVFNEQFF
size: once; V: TRBV28; J: TRBJ2-1; CDR3: CASSLAGVSYNEQFF
size: .; V: TRBV7-9; J: TRBJ2-3; CDR3: CASVSGRETTDTQYF
size: .; V: TRBV7-2; J: TRBJ1-3; CDR3: CASSLFTEPSGNTIYF
size: .; V: TRBV7-9; J: TRBJ1-1; CDR3: CASSLAGTVEAFF
size: .; V: TRBV5-8; J: TRBJ1-5; CDR3: CASSLINQPQHF
size: .; V: TRBV9; J: TRBJ1-4; CDR3: CASSVEGASGEKLFF
size: .; V: TRBV28; J: TRBJ2-4; CDR3: CASSHWSAKNIQYF
size: .; V: TRBV28; J: TRBJ1-6; CDR3: CASSPLSRARGSPLHF
size: .; V: TRBV29-1; J: TRBJ1-2; CDR3: CSVEGQGGVGYTF
size: .; V: TRBV4-1; J: TRBJ2-5; CDR3: CASSQGMQETQYF
size: .; V: TRBV9; J: TRBJ2-7; CDR3: CASSVGVAGSYEQYF
size: .; V: TRBV9; J: TRBJ2-3; CDR3: CASSAYPGTDTQYF
size: once; V: TRBV5-1; J: TRBJ1-5; CDR3: CASSLVGGNQPQHF
size: .; V: TRBV29-1; J: TRBJ1-1; CDR3: CSVEPRGPGGTEAFF
size: .; V: TRBV7-3; J: TRBJ2-5; CDR3: CASSPSGGVQETQYF
size: .; V: TRBV9; J: TRBJ1-3; CDR3: CASSVQGTAGNTIYF
size: .; V: TRBV18; J: TRBJ2-5; CDR3: CASSRLGGEQETQYF
size: .; V: TRBV2; J: TRBJ1-6; CDR3: CASSEELGGRSPLHF
size: .; V: TRBV12-5; J: TRBJ1-5; CDR3: CASGFSRGVINQPQHF
size: once; V: TRBV28; J: TRBJ1-2; CDR3: CASRSPEGYSYGYTF
size: .; V: TRBV6-5; J: TRBJ1-1; CDR3: CASSYKPGGGAFF
size: once; V: TRBV5-8; J: TRBJ2-1; CDR3: CASSPTPDRGREQFF
size: .; V: TRBV6-2/TRBV6-3; J: TRBJ2-5; CDR3: CASSYSALAGGPETQYF
size: .; V: TRBV6-5; J: TRBJ2-1; CDR3: CASSESSRNEQFF
size: few; V: TRBV28; J: TRBJ2-1; CDR3: CASSFPGIAGTPEQFF
size: .; V: TRBV28; J: TRBJ2-1; CDR3: CASKGEASGRNEQFF
size: .; V: TRBV7-2; J: TRBJ2-3; CDR3: CASSPRGWMAGPAQYF
size: few; V: TRBV6-2/TRBV6-3; J: TRBJ1-5; CDR3: CASSSSGIPSNQPQHF